This entry is about one T cell receptor (beta chain). Its antigen is undetermined. This sample stems from a study of T cells after yellow fever vaccination. Germline values: CDR1 SGHRS, CDR2 YFSETQ. This CDR3 region has 13 residues. The germline V and J ends were trimmed by 5 bases and 2 bases, with 9 bases remaining between them. Each CDR3 protein gets one entry after TCRdb re-called the 5' RACE reads with MiXCR. The table has roughly 60,000 distinct CDR3 sequences, approximately 6.5% seen once; the top ten hold 40% to 45%. Points from the study as a whole: A secondary response was less intense yet reached its peak sooner, at day 5 versus 15. Within FACS-sorted repertoires, abundant clonotypes contaminating from the bulk population could be present.

The material was CD8+ T cells sorted from PBMCs, obtained on the day of the first yellow fever vaccination. The clonotype originates from a young man who received the YFV17D yellow fever vaccine. The chain recombines TRBV5-1 with TRBJ2-3; the D gene is possibly TRBD1 (5 bases). DNA for the CDR3: TGCGCCAGCAGGGCAGGGAACACAGATACGCAGTATTTT. Protein product: CASRAGNTDTQYF.